This TCR beta chain comes out of a study of CD8 T cells in ankylosing spondylitis. This clonotype was observed many times. Germline CDR1 is LGHDT and CDR2 is YNNKEL (reference sequence). The CDR3 contains 16 residues. V gave up 4 bases and J gave up 1 base, with 13 bases separating them. One entry per CDR3 protein, called by TCRdb with MiXCR from the 5' RACE reads. The sample shows under 250,000 distinct CDR3 sequences, roughly 10% of them seen only once. The TCR originated in a male donor with ankylosing spondylitis or in good health (not recorded which). The sample consisted of blood, either unsorted or a sorted T cell fraction (not recorded which). The chain recombines TRBV3-1 with TRBJ2-2; tentatively, D is TRBD2 (6 bases). CDR3 protein: CASSPTGLRNTGELFF. CDR3 DNA sequence: TGTGCCAGCAGCCCCACGGGACTCCGGAACACCGGGGAGCTGTTTTTT. Filled out from reference TRBV3-1 and TRBJ2-2, the complete variable domain reads DTAVSQTPKYLVTQMGNDKSIKCEQNLGHDTMYWYKQDSKKFLKIMFSYNNKELIINETVPNRFSPKSPDKAHLNLHINSLELGDSAVYFCASSPTGLRNTGELFFGEGSRLTVL.